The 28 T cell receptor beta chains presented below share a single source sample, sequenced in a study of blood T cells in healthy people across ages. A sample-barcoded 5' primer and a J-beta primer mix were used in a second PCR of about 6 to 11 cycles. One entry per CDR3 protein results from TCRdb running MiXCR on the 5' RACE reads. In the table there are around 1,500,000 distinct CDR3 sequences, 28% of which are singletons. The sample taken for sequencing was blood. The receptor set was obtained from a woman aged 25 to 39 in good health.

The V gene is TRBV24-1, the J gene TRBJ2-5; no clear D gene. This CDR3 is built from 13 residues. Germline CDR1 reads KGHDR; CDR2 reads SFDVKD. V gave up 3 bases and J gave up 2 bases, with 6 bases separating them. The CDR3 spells CATSDGPQETQYF. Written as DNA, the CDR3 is TGTGCCACCAGTGATGGGCCTCAAGAGACCCAGTACTTC.

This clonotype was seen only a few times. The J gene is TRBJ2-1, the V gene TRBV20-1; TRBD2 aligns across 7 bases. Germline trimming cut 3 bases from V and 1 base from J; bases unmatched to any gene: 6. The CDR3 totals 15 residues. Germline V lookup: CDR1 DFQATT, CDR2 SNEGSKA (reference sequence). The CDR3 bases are TGCAGTGCTAGCGGGGCGGGAGCGTCCTACAATGAGCAGTTCTTC. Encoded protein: CSASGAGASYNEQFF.

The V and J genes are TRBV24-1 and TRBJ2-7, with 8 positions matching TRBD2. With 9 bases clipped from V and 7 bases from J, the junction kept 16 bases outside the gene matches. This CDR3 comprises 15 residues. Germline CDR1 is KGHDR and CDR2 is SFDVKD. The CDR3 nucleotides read TGTGCCACCCAAATCCCGGGGGGGGCTGAAAATGAGCAGTACTTC. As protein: CATQIPGGAENEQYF.

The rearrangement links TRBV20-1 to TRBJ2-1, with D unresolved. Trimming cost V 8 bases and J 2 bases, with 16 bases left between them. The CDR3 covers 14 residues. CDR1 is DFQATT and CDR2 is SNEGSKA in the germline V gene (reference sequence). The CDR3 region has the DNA TGCAGTCCCGCGCCAGGCGTCGCCTACAATGAGCAGTTCTTC. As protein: CSPAPGVAYNEQFF.

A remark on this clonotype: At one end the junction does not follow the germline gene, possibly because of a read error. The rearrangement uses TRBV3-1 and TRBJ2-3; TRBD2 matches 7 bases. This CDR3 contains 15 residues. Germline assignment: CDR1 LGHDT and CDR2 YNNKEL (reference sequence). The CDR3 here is CASSLLATSTDTQCF. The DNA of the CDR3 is TGTGCCAGCAGCCTGTTAGCGACTAGCACAGATACGCAGTGTTTT.

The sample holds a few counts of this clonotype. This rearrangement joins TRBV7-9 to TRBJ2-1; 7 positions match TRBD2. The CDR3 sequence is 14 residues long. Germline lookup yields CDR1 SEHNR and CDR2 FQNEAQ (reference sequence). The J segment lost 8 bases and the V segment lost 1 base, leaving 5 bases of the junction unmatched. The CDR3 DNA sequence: TGTGCCAGCAGCTTAGGCGGGAGTCTCGATGAGCAGTTCTTC. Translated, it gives CASSLGGSLDEQFF.

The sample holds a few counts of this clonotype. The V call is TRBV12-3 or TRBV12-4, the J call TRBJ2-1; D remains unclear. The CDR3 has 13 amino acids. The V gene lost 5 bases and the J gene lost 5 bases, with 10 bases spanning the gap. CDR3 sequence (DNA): TGTGCCAGCAGTCTCCCTTGGGACAATGAGCAGTTCTTC. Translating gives CASSLPWDNEQFF.

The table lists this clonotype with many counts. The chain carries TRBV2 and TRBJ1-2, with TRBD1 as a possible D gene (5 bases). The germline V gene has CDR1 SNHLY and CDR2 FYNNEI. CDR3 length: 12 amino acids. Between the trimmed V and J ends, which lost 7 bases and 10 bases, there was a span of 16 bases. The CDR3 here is CASTTDTTPYTF. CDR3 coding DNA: TGTGCCAGCACCACGGACACCACACCCTACACCTTC.

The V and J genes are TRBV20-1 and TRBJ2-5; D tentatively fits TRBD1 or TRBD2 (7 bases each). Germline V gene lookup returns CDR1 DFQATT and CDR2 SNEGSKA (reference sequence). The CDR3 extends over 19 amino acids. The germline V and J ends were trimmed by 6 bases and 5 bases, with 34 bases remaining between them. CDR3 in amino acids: CSASRTGEDSGVRGETQYF. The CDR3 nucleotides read TGCAGTGCCAGCCGGACAGGAGAAGACAGCGGGGTGCGGGGGGAGACCCAGTACTTC.

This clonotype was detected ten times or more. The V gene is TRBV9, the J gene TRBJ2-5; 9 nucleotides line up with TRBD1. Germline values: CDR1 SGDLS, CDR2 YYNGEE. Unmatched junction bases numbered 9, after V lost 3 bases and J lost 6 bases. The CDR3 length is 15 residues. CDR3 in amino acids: CASSEQGAASKTQYF. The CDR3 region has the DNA TGTGCCAGCAGCGAACAGGGGGCTGCGAGCAAGACCCAGTACTTC.

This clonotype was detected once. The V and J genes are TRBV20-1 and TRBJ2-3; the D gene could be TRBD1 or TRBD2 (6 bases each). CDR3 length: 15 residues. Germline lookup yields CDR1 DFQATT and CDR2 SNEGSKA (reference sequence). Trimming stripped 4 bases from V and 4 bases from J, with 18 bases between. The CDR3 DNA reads TGCAGTGCTAAGTCAGGGGTAGCGGCCTCAGATACGCAGTATTTT. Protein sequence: CSAKSGVAASDTQYF.

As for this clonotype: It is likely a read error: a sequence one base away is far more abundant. The CDR3 DNA sequence: TGTGCCAGCAGGCGGACAGCCTACGAGCAGTACTTC. This gives the protein CASRRTAYEQYF. The gene calls are TRBV6-6 and TRBJ2-4; a possible D gene is TRBD1 (6 bases). The tail of the sequence fits TRBJ2-7 better, so the J call may be wrong. Germline CDR1 and CDR2: MNHNY and SVGAGI (reference sequence). The CDR3 is made up of 12 amino acids.

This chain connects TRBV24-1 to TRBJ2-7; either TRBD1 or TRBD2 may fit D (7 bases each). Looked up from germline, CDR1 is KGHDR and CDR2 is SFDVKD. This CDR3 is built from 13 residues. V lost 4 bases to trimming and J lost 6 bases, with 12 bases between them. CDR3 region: CATSDRGGSEQYF. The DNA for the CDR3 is TGTGCCACCAGTGACAGGGGGGGGAGCGAGCAGTACTTC.

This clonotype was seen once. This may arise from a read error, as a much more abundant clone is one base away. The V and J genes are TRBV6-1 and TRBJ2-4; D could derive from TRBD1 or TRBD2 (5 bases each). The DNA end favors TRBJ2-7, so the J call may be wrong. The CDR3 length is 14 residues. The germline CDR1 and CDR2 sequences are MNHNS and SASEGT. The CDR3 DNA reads TGTGCCAGCAGTGAAGCGGGGGAGCGCTACGAGCAGTACTTC. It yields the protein CASSEAGERYEQYF.

CDR3 residues: CASSQGGGALYGYTF. For the CDR3, the DNA is TGCGCCAGCAGCCAAGGAGGGGGCGCTTTGTATGGCTACACCTTC. The J gene is TRBJ1-2, the V gene TRBV4-3; 7 bases agree with TRBD1. The CDR3 spans 15 residues. Germline assignment: CDR1 LGHNA and CDR2 YSLEER. The J segment lost 5 bases and the V segment lost 1 base, leaving 7 bases of the junction unmatched.

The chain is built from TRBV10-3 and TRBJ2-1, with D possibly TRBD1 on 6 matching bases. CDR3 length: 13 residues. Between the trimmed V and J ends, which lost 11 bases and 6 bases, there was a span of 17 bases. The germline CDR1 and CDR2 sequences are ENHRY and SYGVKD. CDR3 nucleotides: TGTGCCTCCAATCAACAGGGAATCAATGAGCAGTTCTTC. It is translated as CASNQQGINEQFF.

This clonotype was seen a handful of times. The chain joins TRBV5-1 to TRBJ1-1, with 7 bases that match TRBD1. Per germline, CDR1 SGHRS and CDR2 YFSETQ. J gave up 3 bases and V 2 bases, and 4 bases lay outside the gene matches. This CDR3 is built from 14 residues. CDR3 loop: CASSFDRVYTEAFF. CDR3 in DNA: TGCGCCAGCAGCTTTGACAGGGTCTACACTGAAGCTTTCTTT. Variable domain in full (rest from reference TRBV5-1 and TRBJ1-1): KAGVTQTPRYLIKTRGQQVTLSCSPISGHRSVSWYQQTPGQGLQFLFEYFSETQRNKGNFPGRFSGRQFSNSRSEMNVSTLELGDSALYLCASSFDRVYTEAFFGQGTRLTVV.

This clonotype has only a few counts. CDR3 sequence: CAIADSNQPQHF. The CDR3 DNA is TGTGCCATCGCAGATAGCAATCAGCCCCAGCATTTT. The V and J genes are TRBV10-3 and TRBJ1-5; D is unclear. Looked up from germline, CDR1 is ENHRY and CDR2 is SYGVKD. The CDR3 spans 12 residues. Trimming removed 8 bases from V and 0 bases from J, with 5 bases in between.

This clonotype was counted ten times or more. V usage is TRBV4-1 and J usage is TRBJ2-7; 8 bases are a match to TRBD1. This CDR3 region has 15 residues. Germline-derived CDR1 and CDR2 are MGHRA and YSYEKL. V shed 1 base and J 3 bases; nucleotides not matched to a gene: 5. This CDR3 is CASSQVQGEDYEQYF. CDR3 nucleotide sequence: TGCGCCAGCAGCCAAGTACAGGGGGAGGACTACGAGCAGTACTTC.

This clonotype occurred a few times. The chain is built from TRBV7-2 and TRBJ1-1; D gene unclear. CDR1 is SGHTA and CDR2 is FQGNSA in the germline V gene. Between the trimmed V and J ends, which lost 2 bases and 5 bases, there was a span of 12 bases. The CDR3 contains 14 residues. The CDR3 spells CASSLTFQITEAFF. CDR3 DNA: TGTGCCAGCAGCTTAACATTTCAAATAACTGAAGCTTTCTTT. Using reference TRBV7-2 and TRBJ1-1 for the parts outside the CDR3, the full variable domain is GAGVSQSPSNKVTEKGKDVELRCDPISGHTALYWYRQSLGQGLEFLIYFQGNSAPDKSGLPSDRFSAERTGGSVSTLTIQRTQQEDSAVYLCASSLTFQITEAFFGQGTRLTVV.

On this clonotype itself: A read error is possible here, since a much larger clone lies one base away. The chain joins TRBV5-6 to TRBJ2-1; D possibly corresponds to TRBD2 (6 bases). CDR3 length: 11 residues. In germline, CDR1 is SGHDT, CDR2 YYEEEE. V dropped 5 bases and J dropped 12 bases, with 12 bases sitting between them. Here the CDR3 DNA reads TGTGCCAGCAGTTGCCGGGACTGGCAGTTCTTC. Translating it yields CASSCRDWQFF.

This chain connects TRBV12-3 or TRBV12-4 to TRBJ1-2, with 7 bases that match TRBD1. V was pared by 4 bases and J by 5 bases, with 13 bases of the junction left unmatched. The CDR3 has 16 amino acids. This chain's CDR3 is CASSSPGGGVKYGYTF. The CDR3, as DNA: TGTGCCAGCAGTTCGCCAGGGGGTGGGGTAAAGTATGGCTACACCTTC.

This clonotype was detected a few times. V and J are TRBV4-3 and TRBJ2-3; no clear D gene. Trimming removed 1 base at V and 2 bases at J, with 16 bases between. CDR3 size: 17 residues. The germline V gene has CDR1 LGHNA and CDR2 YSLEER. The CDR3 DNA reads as TGCGCCAGCAGCCAAGGGTTCCCAACGCAACTCACAGATACGCAGTATTTT. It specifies CASSQGFPTQLTDTQYF.

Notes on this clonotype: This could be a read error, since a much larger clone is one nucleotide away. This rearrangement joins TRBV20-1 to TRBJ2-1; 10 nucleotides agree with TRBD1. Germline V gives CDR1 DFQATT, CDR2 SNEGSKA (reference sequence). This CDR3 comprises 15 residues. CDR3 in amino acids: CVAGTGASGQETQFF. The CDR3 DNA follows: TGCGTAGCCGGGACAGGGGCCTCCGGCCAAGAGACCCAGTTCTTC.

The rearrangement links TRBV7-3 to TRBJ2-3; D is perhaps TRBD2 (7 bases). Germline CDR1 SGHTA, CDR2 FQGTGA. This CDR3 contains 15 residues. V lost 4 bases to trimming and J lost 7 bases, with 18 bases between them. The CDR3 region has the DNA TGTGCCAGCAGCTACTGGGGGGGCGCGATAAATACGCAGTATTTT. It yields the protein CASSYWGGAINTQYF. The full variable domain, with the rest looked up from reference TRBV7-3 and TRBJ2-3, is GAGVSQTPSNKVTEKGKYVELRCDPISGHTALYWYRQSLGQGPEFLIYFQGTGAADDSGLPNDRFFAVRPEGSVSTLKIQRTERGDSAVYLCASSYWGGAINTQYFGPGTRLTVL.

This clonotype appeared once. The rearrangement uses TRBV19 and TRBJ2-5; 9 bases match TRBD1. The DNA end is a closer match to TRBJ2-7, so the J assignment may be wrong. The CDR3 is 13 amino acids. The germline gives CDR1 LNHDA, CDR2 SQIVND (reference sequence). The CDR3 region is CASAPGQGSEQYF. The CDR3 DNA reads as TGTGCCAGTGCCCCGGGACAGGGATCCGAGCAGTACTTC.

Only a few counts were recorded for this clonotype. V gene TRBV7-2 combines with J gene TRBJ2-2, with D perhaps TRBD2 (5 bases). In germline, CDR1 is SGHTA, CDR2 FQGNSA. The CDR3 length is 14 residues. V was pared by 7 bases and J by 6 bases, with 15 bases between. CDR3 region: CASNSLVGAGELFF. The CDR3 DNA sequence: TGTGCCAGCAACTCACTAGTGGGAGCCGGGGAGCTGTTTTTT. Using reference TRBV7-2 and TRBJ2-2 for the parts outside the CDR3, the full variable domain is GAGVSQSPSNKVTEKGKDVELRCDPISGHTALYWYRQSLGQGLEFLIYFQGNSAPDKSGLPSDRFSAERTGGSVSTLTIQRTQQEDSAVYLCASNSLVGAGELFFGEGSRLTVL.

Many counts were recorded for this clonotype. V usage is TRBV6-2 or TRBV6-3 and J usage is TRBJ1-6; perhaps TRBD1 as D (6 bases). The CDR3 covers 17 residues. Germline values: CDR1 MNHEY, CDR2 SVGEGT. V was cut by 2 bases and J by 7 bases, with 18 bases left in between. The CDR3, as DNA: TGTGCCAGCAGTTACGCGGAGTGGCGGACAGCGAATTCACCCCTCCACTTT. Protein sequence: CASSYAEWRTANSPLHF.